The 27 T cell receptor beta chains in this list originate from one sample, sequenced in a study of cytomegalovirus exposure and HLA in healthy donors. PCR primers comprised 60 Vbeta and 13 Jbeta primers. The method was immunoSEQ multiplex PCR; TCRdb's version includes in-frame clones alone and lacks a portion of them. In the table there are around 150,000 clones, roughly three fifths of which are singletons. Sequencing used PBMCs. Receptors originate from a woman aged 55-70 years in good health and CMV-seronegative.

This chain joins TRBV5-1 and TRBJ2-2, with D possibly being TRBD1 (6 bases). Trimming took off 1 base at V and 5 bases at J, with 9 bases between the two ends. The CDR3 consists of 14 residues. Germline CDR1 is SGHRS and CDR2 is YFSETQ. CDR3 in amino acids: CASSLSRGTGELFF. DNA of the CDR3: TGCGCCAGCAGCTTGTCAAGGGGGACCGGGGAGCTGTTTTTT.

This chain connects TRBV7-2 to TRBJ1-5; a possible D gene is TRBD1 (5 bases). CDR1 is SGHTA, CDR2 FQGNSA, per germline. Trimming stripped 1 base from V and 0 bases from J, with 7 bases between. The CDR3 totals 15 residues. The CDR3 bases are TGTGCCAGCAGCTTAGACAGGATTAGCAATCAGCCCCAGCATTTT. Protein product: CASSLDRISNQPQHF.

This rearrangement joins TRBV7-2 to TRBJ1-2, with D hard to call. Deletions cut 2 bases from V and 3 bases from J, with 22 bases between. This CDR3 contains 18 residues. Germline loops: CDR1 SGHTA, CDR2 FQGNSA. The CDR3 nucleotides are TGTGCCAGCAGCTTATCGGTCCCCTCTTTCCAACGAGACTATGGCTACACCTTC. Its protein is CASSLSVPSFQRDYGYTF.

V usage is TRBV7-2 and J usage is TRBJ2-3; no clear D. The CDR3 covers 11 residues. The germline CDR1 and CDR2 sequences are SGHTA and FQGNSA. V was trimmed by 4 bases and J by 5 bases, leaving 4 bases between them. The CDR3 loop reads CASSSQDTQYF. The CDR3 DNA sequence: TGTGCCAGCAGCTCCCAAGATACGCAGTATTTT.

The genes are TRBV7-9 and TRBJ1-1; 9 bases match TRBD1. Trimming at V came to 5 bases and at J to 1 base, leaving 5 bases not matched to a gene. Germline V gene lookup returns CDR1 SEHNR and CDR2 FQNEAQ (reference sequence). The CDR3 contains 15 residues. CDR3 amino acids: CASSAYRGQNTEAFF. The CDR3 region has the DNA TGTGCCAGCAGCGCCTACAGGGGGCAGAACACTGAAGCTTTCTTT.

J is TRBJ1-2 and V is TRBV27; 8 bases are a match to TRBD1. CDR1 MNHEY and CDR2 SMNVEV come from the germline V gene (reference sequence). The CDR3 sequence is 13 residues long. V lost 4 bases, J lost 8 bases, and 6 bases stayed unmatched. CDR3 nucleotides: TGTGCCAGCAGTTCCCGGCAGGGGGCGGGCTACACCTTC. Protein: CASSSRQGAGYTF.

This chain joins TRBV28 and TRBJ2-5; weak D call: TRBD2 (6 bases). Deletions cut 2 bases from V and 5 bases from J, with 15 bases between. This CDR3 spans 15 amino acids. Germline V lookup: CDR1 MDHEN, CDR2 SYDVKM. CDR3 residues: CASSLSYGGKETQYF. CDR3 nucleotide sequence: TGTGCCAGCAGTTTAAGTTACGGAGGGAAGGAGACCCAGTACTTC.

The sample holds one count of this clone. V and J are TRBV4-1 and TRBJ1-5; perhaps TRBD1 as D (5 bases). The V gene's germline CDR1 is MGHRA and CDR2 YSYEKL. CDR3 length: 17 residues. Trimming stripped 1 base from V and 2 bases from J, with 15 bases between. This CDR3 reads CASSQVVSIRGNQPQHF. DNA of the CDR3: TGCGCCAGCAGCCAAGTCGTTTCAATCAGGGGCAATCAGCCCCAGCATTTT.

This clone was seen at least ten times. The genes are TRBV5-4 and TRBJ2-2, with 8 bases identical to TRBD1. This CDR3 contains 14 residues. From germline, CDR1 is SGHNT and CDR2 YYREEE (reference sequence). V gave up 1 base and J gave up 7 bases; unmatched junction bases: 3. The CDR3: CASSLQGAGGELFF. The CDR3, as DNA: TGTGCCAGCAGCTTGCAGGGGGCAGGCGGGGAGCTGTTTTTT.

This clone is a singleton in its sample. This rearrangement joins TRBV10-3 to TRBJ1-2; D is uncertain. In germline, CDR1 is ENHRY, CDR2 SYGVKD. This CDR3 is 13 amino acids long. V was shortened by 2 bases and J by 8 bases, with 12 bases between the two germline ends. The CDR3 bases are TGTGCCATCAGTGAGGGTGAGGCAGCAGGCTACACCTTC. This gives the protein CAISEGEAAGYTF.

The V gene is TRBV5-6, the J gene TRBJ2-1; 9 bases map to TRBD2. Looked up from germline, CDR1 is SGHDT and CDR2 is YYEEEE. CDR3 length: 16 residues. The ends lost 1 base at V and 6 bases at J; junction bases unmatched: 8. CDR3 DNA: TGTGCCAGCAGCTTGTCACCGCGGGGGGGGCCCAATGAGCAGTTCTTC. Amino acids: CASSLSPRGGPNEQFF.

V gene TRBV4-1 combines with J gene TRBJ2-7; 7 positions match TRBD1. The CDR3 loop spans 13 amino acids. Germline loops: CDR1 MGHRA, CDR2 YSYEKL. V gave up 4 bases and J gave up 5 bases; unmatched junction bases: 5. The CDR3 DNA follows: TGCGCCAGCAGCCGGGGACAGAAAAACGAGCAGTACTTC. It yields the protein CASSRGQKNEQYF.

The chain employs TRBV4-1 and TRBJ2-3, with no clear D. V was shortened by 0 bases and J by 2 bases, with 6 bases between the two germline ends. The V gene's germline CDR1 is MGHRA and CDR2 YSYEKL. The length of the CDR3 is 14 residues. The CDR3 here is CASSQDDFTDTQYF. Written as DNA, the CDR3 is TGCGCCAGCAGCCAAGACGACTTCACAGATACGCAGTATTTT.

This clone was seen at least ten times. This chain joins TRBV28 and TRBJ1-5; a weak D match, TRBD1 (5 bases). V was shortened by 6 bases and J by 6 bases, with 15 bases between the two germline ends. CDR3 length equals 14 residues. From germline, CDR1 is MDHEN and CDR2 SYDVKM. The CDR3 nucleotides read TGTGCCAGCAGAGGGTCGGGGGACCTTCAGCCCCAGCATTTT. Protein: CASRGSGDLQPQHF.

The chain uses TRBV5-4 and TRBJ2-1; tentative D call: TRBD1 (6 bases). The CDR3 has 14 amino acids. The germline V gene has CDR1 SGHNT and CDR2 YYREEE (reference sequence). The V end lost 7 bases, the J end lost 6 bases, and 17 bases lay between the germline ends. CDR3 loop: CASARGGPGNEQFF. DNA of the CDR3: TGTGCCAGCGCCCGAGGGGGTCCGGGCAATGAGCAGTTCTTC.

This clone has just a few counts. The gene calls are TRBV14 and TRBJ2-5, with 9 bases identical to TRBD2. The junction had 13 bases not matched to a gene; V was cut back by 4 bases and J by 4 bases. This CDR3 comprises 17 residues. Germline V gene data show CDR1 as SGHDN and CDR2 as FVKESK. CDR3 amino acids: CASSLHLAGRTGETQYF. Here the CDR3 DNA reads TGTGCCAGCAGCCTCCACCTAGCGGGGAGGACTGGAGAGACCCAGTACTTC.

V and J are TRBV5-1 and TRBJ2-3, with 7 bases aligning to TRBD1. Per the germline V gene, CDR1 is SGHRS and CDR2 is YFSETQ. Trimming removed 4 bases from V and 3 bases from J; junction bases left unmatched: 8. The CDR3 is 15 residues long. The chain's CDR3 is CASSTGTEKTDTQYF. CDR3 sequence (DNA): TGCGCCAGCAGCACCGGGACAGAGAAAACAGATACGCAGTATTTT.

The chain carries TRBV11-2 and TRBJ1-5; TRBD1 might be the D (5 bases). This CDR3 has 15 residues. V was cut by 5 bases and J by 0 bases, with 11 bases left in between. Germline V gene sequence: CDR1 SGHAT, CDR2 FQNNGV. DNA for the CDR3: TGTGCCAGCAGCCTTCAGGGATATAGCAATCAGCCCCAGCATTTT. It specifies CASSLQGYSNQPQHF.

V and J are TRBV27 and TRBJ2-7; 14 nucleotides agree with TRBD2. The CDR3 extends over 18 amino acids. Trimming removed 6 bases from V and 3 bases from J; junction bases left unmatched: 13. Germline V lookup: CDR1 MNHEY, CDR2 SMNVEV (reference sequence). The CDR3 nucleotides read TGTGCCAGCAGCCCATCCCGGACTAGCGGGGGGCGAGACTACGAGCAGTACTTC. This translates into CASSPSRTSGGRDYEQYF.

The chain employs TRBV11-3 and TRBJ2-3, with no clear D. CDR3 length: 16 residues. Per germline, CDR1 SGHNT and CDR2 YENEEA. Trimming shortened V by 5 bases and J by 0 bases, and 15 bases separated the two germline ends. The CDR3 loop is CASSRGGVYSTDTQYF. The CDR3 DNA is TGTGCCAGCAGCCGAGGTGGCGTCTACAGCACAGATACGCAGTATTTT.

The chain couples TRBV6-8 to TRBJ2-1; TRBD2 aligns across 7 bases. Looked up from germline, CDR1 is MNHGY and CDR2 is SAAAGT. With 8 bases clipped from V and 7 bases from J, the junction kept 14 bases outside the gene matches. The CDR3 sequence is 15 residues long. CDR3 sequence reads: CASGRGGSRCNEQFF. The CDR3 nucleotides are TGTGCCAGCGGGCGAGGCGGGAGTCGGTGTAATGAGCAGTTCTTC.

This clone has just one count. The V and J genes are TRBV7-2 and TRBJ1-2; 8 nucleotides align to TRBD1. This CDR3 has 15 amino acids. Trimming removed 5 bases from V and 4 bases from J; junction bases left unmatched: 9. Germline V gene lookup returns CDR1 SGHTA and CDR2 FQGNSA. CDR3 nucleotides: TGTGCCAGCAGCCTCGGACAGGGTGGTGGCTATGGCTACACCTTC. Translation gives CASSLGQGGGYGYTF. The full variable domain, completed using reference TRBV7-2 and TRBJ1-2, is GAGVSQSPSNKVTEKGKDVELRCDPISGHTALYWYRQSLGQGLEFLIYFQGNSAPDKSGLPSDRFSAERTGGSVSTLTIQRTQQEDSAVYLCASSLGQGGGYGYTFGSGTRLTVV.

The CDR3 loop reads CASSRTGRETDTQYF. CDR3 nucleotides: TGTGCCAGCAGCCGCACCGGGCGGGAGACAGATACGCAGTATTTT. The rearrangement uses TRBV11-2 and TRBJ2-3; TRBD2 matches 7 bases. V lost 5 bases to trimming and J lost 3 bases; unmatched junction nucleotides: 8. Germline CDR1 and CDR2: SGHAT and FQNNGV. The CDR3 totals 15 residues. Filled out from reference TRBV11-2 and TRBJ2-3, the complete variable domain reads EAGVAQSPRYKIIEKRQSVAFWCNPISGHATLYWYQQILGQGPKLLIQFQNNGVVDDSQLPKDRFSAERLKGVDSTLKIQPAKLEDSAVYLCASSRTGRETDTQYFGPGTRLTVL.

Many counts were recorded for this clone. V usage is TRBV4-3 and J usage is TRBJ1-4; TRBD1 agrees at 7 bases. The CDR3 has 15 residues. The J segment lost 6 bases and the V segment lost 2 bases, leaving 6 bases of the junction unmatched. Germline V gives CDR1 LGHNA, CDR2 YSLEER. The CDR3, as DNA: TGCGCCAGCAGCCAACAGGGGGGAGCTGATGAAAAACTGTTTTTT. Its protein product is CASSQQGGADEKLFF.

The chain joins TRBV25-1 to TRBJ2-3; TRBD2 aligns across 7 bases. Trimming at V came to 4 bases and at J to 1 base, leaving 2 bases not matched to a gene. This CDR3 is 14 amino acids long. The germline V gene encodes CDR1 MGHDK and CDR2 SYGVNS. In DNA, the CDR3 is TGTGCCAGCAGTGCGGGGGGTGGCACAGATACGCAGTATTTT. The encoded protein is CASSAGGGTDTQYF.

CDR3 DNA sequence: TGTGCCAGCAGCCGCCAGACTAGCGGGGAGAAGACCCAGTACTTC. Protein product: CASSRQTSGEKTQYF. The chain combines TRBV7-2 with TRBJ2-5, with 11 bases identical to TRBD2. V lost 5 bases to trimming and J lost 6 bases; unmatched junction nucleotides: 8. The CDR3 runs to 15 residues. Germline V gives CDR1 SGHTA, CDR2 FQGNSA. Together with reference TRBV7-2 and TRBJ2-5, the CDR3 gives the full variable domain: GAGVSQSPSNKVTEKGKDVELRCDPISGHTALYWYRQSLGQGLEFLIYFQGNSAPDKSGLPSDRFSAERTGGSVSTLTIQRTQQEDSAVYLCASSRQTSGEKTQYFGPGTRLLVL.

This clone was seen just once. The V call is TRBV29-1, the J call TRBJ1-1; D might be TRBD1 (6 bases). Germline assignment: CDR1 SQVTM and CDR2 ANQGSEA. V lost 7 bases, J lost 1 base, and 16 bases lay in between. The CDR3 spans 14 residues. CDR3 amino acids: CSAGVGATNTEAFF. CDR3 DNA sequence: TGCAGCGCAGGGGTGGGTGCCACGAACACTGAAGCTTTCTTT.